A single sample gave rise to the 5 T cell receptor beta chains below, sequenced in a study of spatial heterogeneity in lung cancer. Time point denoted: sample taken at primary tumor resection. Unsorted whole RNA from tumor, nontumor lung or frozen PBMC underwent sequencing. TCRdb independently ran MiXCR on the 5' RACE reads; one entry per CDR3 protein. The sample contains around 8,000 distinct CDR3 sequences, 7.5% to 10% of which appear only once. This sample comprised PBMCs, obtained at surgery. The receptors stem from a male donor with early-stage non-small cell lung cancer.

With respect to this clonotype: This beta chain slipped into a library made for alpha chains as a stray read, so its size is not meaningful. The genes are TRBV27 and TRBJ2-4; 11 bases line up with TRBD2. The CDR3 runs 15 residues. Germline CDR1 is MNHEY and CDR2 is SMNVEV (reference sequence). V was pared by 5 bases and J by 4 bases, with 4 bases of the junction left unmatched. The CDR3 nucleotides read TGTGCCAGCAGTGAAACTAGCGGGGGTAAAAACATTCAGTACTTC. The encoded protein is CASSETSGGKNIQYF.

There are a few counts of this clonotype. The library was prepared for alpha chains; this beta chain is a stray read, so its frequency means little. The J gene is TRBJ2-2, the V gene TRBV20-1; 11 nucleotides agree with TRBD2. After removal of 6 bases from V and 0 bases from J, the junction contained 9 bases not matched to a gene. Germline lookup yields CDR1 DFQATT and CDR2 SNEGSKA (reference sequence). The length of the CDR3 is 17 residues. The CDR3 bases are TGCAGTGCCCTGGGCCTAGCGGGAGGATCGAACACCGGGGAGCTGTTTTTT. It codes for CSALGLAGGSNTGELFF.

Of note for this clonotype: The size of this beta chain means little, since it is a stray read in a library made for alpha chains. The V call is TRBV18, the J call TRBJ1-5, with D maybe TRBD1 (6 bases). Germline V lookup: CDR1 KGHSH, CDR2 LQKENI. Trimming removed 6 bases from V and 4 bases from J, with 10 bases in between. The CDR3 has 13 residues. The CDR3 region has the DNA TGTGCCAGCTCTGCGGACAGAAATCAGCCCCAGCATTTT. This gives the protein CASSADRNQPQHF.

In this sample, this clonotype is medium-sized. The size of this beta chain means little, since it is a stray read in a library made for alpha chains. The chain is built from TRBV6-2 or TRBV6-3 and TRBJ1-2, with 9 bases fitting TRBD1. The J segment lost 5 bases and the V segment lost 5 bases, leaving 9 bases of the junction unmatched. The CDR3 spans 15 residues. Per germline, CDR1 MNHEY and CDR2 SVGEGT. The CDR3, as DNA: TGTGCCAGCAGTCTTACAGGGGGCGCGGGGTATGGCTACACCTTC. Its translation: CASSLTGGAGYGYTF.

Many counts were recorded for this clonotype. This beta chain lies outside the target of a library built for alpha chains; its clone size means little. This chain links TRBV12-3 or TRBV12-4 with TRBJ2-4; D unclear. V lost 2 bases, J lost 6 bases, and 11 bases lay in between. CDR3 length equals 14 residues. The CDR3 bases are TGTGCCAGCAGTTTAAAGACGAGCGCAAACATTCAGTACTTC. This sequence encodes CASSLKTSANIQYF.